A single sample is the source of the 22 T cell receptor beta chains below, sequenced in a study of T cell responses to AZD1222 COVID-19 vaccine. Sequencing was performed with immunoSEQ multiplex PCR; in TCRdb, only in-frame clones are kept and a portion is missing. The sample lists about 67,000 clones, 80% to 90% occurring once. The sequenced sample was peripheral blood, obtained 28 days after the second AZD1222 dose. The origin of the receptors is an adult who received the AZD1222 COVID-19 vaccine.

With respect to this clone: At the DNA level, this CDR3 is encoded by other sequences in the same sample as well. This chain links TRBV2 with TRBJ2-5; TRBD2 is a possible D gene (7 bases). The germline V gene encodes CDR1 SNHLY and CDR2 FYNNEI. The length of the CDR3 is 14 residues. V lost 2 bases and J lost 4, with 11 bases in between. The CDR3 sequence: CASSEWGGLETQYF. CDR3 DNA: TGTGCCAGCAGTGAATGGGGGGGGCTAGAGACCCAGTACTTC.

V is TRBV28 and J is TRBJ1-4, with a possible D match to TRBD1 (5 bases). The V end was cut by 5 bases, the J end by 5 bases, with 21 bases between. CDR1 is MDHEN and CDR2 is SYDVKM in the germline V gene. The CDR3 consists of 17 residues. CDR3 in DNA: TGTGCCAGCAGTCCCAATGGTGAGGGAGGGGCAAATGAAAAACTGTTTTTT. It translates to CASSPNGEGGANEKLFF.

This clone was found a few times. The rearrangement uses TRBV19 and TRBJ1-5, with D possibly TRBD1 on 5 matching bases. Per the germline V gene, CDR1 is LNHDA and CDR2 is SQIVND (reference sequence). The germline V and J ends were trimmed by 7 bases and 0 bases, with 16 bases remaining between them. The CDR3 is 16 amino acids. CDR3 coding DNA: TGTGCCAGTACCATACCGGGACCTTATAGCAATCAGCCCCAGCATTTT. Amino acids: CASTIPGPYSNQPQHF.

The CDR3 sequence is CASSLVQGSSYNEQFF. The CDR3, as DNA: TGTGCCAGCAGCTTAGTCCAGGGGAGCTCCTACAATGAGCAGTTCTTC. The V gene is TRBV7-9, the J gene TRBJ2-1; tentatively, D is TRBD1 (6 bases). This CDR3 has 16 amino acids. With 1 base removed from V and 0 bases from J, the gap between germline ends came to 10 bases. Germline CDR1 SEHNR, CDR2 FQNEAQ (reference sequence). Full variable domain (rest looked up from reference TRBV7-9 and TRBJ2-1): DTGVSQNPRHKITKRGQNVTFRCDPISEHNRLYWYRQTLGQGPEFLTYFQNEAQLEKSRLLSDRFSAERPKGSFSTLEIQRTEQGDSAMYLCASSLVQGSSYNEQFFGPGTRLTVL.

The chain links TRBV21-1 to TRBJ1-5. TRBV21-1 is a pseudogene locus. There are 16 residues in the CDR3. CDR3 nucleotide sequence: TGTGCCAGCAGCAAGGGAGAAAAATTAAGCAATCAGCCCCAGCATTTT. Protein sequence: CASSKGEKLSNQPQHF.

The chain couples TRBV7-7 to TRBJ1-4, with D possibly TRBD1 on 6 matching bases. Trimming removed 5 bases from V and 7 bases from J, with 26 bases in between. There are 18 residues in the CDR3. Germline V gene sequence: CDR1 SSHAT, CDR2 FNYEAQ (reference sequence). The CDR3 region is CASSPQQGTNSPREKLFF. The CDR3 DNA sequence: TGTGCCAGCAGCCCGCAACAGGGCACTAATTCCCCGCGTGAAAAACTGTTTTTT.

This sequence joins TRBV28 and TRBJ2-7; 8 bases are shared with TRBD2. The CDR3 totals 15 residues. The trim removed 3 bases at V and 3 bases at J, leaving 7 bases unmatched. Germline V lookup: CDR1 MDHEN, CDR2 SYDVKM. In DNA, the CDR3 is TGTGCCAGCAGTTTCTATCCGGGAGGGGTCTACGAGCAGTACTTC. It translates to CASSFYPGGVYEQYF.

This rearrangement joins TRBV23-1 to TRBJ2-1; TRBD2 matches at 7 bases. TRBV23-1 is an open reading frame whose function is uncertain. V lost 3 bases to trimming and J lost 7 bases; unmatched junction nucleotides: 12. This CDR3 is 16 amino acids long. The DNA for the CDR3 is TGCGCCAGCAGTCACTTCTCTCGGGGAGGGAAGAATGAGCAGTTCTTC. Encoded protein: CASSHFSRGGKNEQFF.

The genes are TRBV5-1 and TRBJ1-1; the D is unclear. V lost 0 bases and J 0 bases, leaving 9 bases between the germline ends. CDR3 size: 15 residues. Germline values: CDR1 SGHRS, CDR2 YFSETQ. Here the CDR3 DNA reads TGCGCCAGCAGCTTGGAGACACTTATGAACACTGAAGCTTTCTTT. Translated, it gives CASSLETLMNTEAFF.

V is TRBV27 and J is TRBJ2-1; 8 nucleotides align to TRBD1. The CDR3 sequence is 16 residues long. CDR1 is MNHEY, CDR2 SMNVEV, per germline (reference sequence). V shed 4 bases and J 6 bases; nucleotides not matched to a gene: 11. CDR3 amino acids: CASSSIKAQGVNEQFF. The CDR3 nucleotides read TGTGCCAGCAGTTCAATCAAGGCACAGGGGGTCAATGAGCAGTTCTTC.

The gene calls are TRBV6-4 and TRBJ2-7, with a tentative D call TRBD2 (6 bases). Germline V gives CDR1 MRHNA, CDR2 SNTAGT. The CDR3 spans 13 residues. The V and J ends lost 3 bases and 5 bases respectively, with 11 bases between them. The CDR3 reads CASSDVWGDEQYF. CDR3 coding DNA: TGTGCCAGCAGTGATGTGTGGGGGGACGAGCAGTACTTC.

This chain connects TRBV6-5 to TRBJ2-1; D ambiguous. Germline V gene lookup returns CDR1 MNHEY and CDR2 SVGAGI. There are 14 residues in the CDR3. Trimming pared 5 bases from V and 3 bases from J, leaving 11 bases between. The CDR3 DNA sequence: TGTGCCAGCAGTCCCTATTTATTCTACAATGAGCAGTTCTTC. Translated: CASSPYLFYNEQFF.

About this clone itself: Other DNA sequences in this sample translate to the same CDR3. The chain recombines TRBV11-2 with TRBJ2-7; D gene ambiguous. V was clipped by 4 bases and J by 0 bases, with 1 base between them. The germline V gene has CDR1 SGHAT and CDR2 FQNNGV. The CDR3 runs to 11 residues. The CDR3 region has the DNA TGTGCCAGCAGCTCCTCCTACGAGCAGTACTTC. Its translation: CASSSSYEQYF.

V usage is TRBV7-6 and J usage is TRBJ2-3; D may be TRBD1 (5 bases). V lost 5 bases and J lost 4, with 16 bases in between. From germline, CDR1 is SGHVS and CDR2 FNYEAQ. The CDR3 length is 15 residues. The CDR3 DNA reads TGTGCCAGCAGCCTACAGGTCGCCCTCGCAGATACGCAGTATTTT. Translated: CASSLQVALADTQYF.

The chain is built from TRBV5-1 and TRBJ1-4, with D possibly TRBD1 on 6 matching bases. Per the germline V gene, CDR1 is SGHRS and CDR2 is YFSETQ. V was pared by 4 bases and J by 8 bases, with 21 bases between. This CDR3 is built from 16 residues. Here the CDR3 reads CASSRVGAGDMEKLFF. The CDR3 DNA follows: TGCGCCAGCAGCAGAGTTGGGGCAGGGGATATGGAAAAACTGTTTTTT.

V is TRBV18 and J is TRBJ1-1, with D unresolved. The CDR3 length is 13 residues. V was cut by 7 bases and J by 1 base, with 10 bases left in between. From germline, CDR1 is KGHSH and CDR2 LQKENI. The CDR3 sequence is CASCLEENTEAFF. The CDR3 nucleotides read TGTGCCAGCTGCCTAGAGGAGAACACTGAAGCTTTCTTT.

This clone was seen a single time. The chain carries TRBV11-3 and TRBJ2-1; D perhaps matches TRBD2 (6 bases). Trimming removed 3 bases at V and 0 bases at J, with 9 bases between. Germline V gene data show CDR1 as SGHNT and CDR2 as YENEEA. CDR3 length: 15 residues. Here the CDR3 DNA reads TGTGCCAGCAGCTTGACCGGGGGCTCCTACAATGAGCAGTTCTTC. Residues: CASSLTGGSYNEQFF.

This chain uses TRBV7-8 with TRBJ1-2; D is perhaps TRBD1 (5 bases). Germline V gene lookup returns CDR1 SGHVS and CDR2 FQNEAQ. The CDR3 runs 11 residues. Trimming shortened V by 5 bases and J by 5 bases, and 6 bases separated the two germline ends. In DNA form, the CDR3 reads TGTGCCAGCAGCCCAGGGTATGGCTACACCTTC. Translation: CASSPGYGYTF.

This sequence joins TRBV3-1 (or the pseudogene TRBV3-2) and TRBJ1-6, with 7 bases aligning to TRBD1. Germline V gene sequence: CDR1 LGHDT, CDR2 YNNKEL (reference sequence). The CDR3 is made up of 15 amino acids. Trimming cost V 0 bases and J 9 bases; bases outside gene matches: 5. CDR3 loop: CASSQDLGQTSPLHF. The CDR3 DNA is TGTGCCAGCAGCCAAGATCTGGGACAGACTTCACCCCTCCACTTT.

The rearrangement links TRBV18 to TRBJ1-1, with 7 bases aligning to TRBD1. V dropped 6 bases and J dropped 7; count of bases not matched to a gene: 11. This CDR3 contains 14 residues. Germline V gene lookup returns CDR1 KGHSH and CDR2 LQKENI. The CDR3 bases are TGTGCCAGCTCCTCATACATCGACAGGGATGAAGCTTTCTTT. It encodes CASSSYIDRDEAFF.

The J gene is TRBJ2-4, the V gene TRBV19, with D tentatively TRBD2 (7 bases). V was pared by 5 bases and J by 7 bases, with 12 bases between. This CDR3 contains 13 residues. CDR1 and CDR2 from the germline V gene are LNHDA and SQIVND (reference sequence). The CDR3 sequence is CASSWGGPNIQYF. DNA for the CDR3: TGTGCCAGTAGTTGGGGGGGGCCCAACATTCAGTACTTC. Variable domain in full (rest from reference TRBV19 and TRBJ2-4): DGGITQSPKYLFRKEGQNVTLSCEQNLNHDAMYWYRQDPGQGLRLIYYSQIVNDFQKGDIAEGYSVSREKKESFPLTVTSAQKNPTAFYLCASSWGGPNIQYFGAGTRLSVL.

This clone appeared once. The CDR3 bases are TGTGCCAGCTCATCGGGGGACAGGGCTATTGATAGCAATCAGCCCCAGCATTTT. Translation: CASSSGDRAIDSNQPQHF. The V call is TRBV18, the J call TRBJ1-5, with 9 bases lining up with TRBD1. V dropped 5 bases and J dropped 0; count of bases not matched to a gene: 11. Germline V CDR1 and CDR2: KGHSH, LQKENI. This CDR3 has 18 residues.